Listed below are T cell receptor beta chains from one sample, sequenced in a study of shared clonotypes between healthy human individuals. TCRdb's table, derived via immunoSEQ multiplex PCR, lists solely in-frame clones and lacks some. The data hold more than 2 million clones, with 93% observed a single time. The specimen was naive CD8+ T cells from PBMCs. Receptor source: a man aged 18 to 29 in good health. Some clones in this sample may be carry-over from other donors' samples. CDR3s include the opening cysteine and the closing phenylalanine or tryptophan. The order of the fields is clone size, V gene, J gene, D gene, CDR3 DNA, CDR3 protein. A D gene is named only where the DNA matches it firmly. A row's size may be missing; if present it is once, few, many or a size class.

abundance: .
v_gene: TRBV19
j_gene: TRBJ2-7
d_gene: .
CDR3nt: TGTGCCAGTAGTGGTGGAGGGGGGAGCTTCTACGAGCAGTACTTC
CDR3aa: CASSGGGGSFYEQYF

abundance: once
v_gene: TRBV4-2
j_gene: TRBJ2-1
d_gene: TRBD2
CDR3nt: TGTGCCAGCAGCCAAGGTAGCGGGAATGAGCAGTTCTTC
CDR3aa: CASSQGSGNEQFF

abundance: .
v_gene: TRBV27
j_gene: TRBJ2-2
d_gene: TRBD2
CDR3nt: TGTGCCAGCAGTTTAGGACTAGCGGGAGCCGGGGAGCTGTTTTTT
CDR3aa: CASSLGLAGAGELFF

abundance: .
v_gene: TRBV20-1
j_gene: TRBJ1-1
d_gene: .
CDR3nt: TGCAGTGCGCCCTATGGATCTGAAGCTTTCTTT
CDR3aa: CSAPYGSEAFF

abundance: .
v_gene: TRBV9
j_gene: TRBJ1-2
d_gene: .
CDR3nt: TGTGCCAGCAAGGACAGAGCTAACTATGGCTACACCTTC
CDR3aa: CASKDRANYGYTF

abundance: .
v_gene: TRBV6-1
j_gene: TRBJ2-1
d_gene: .
CDR3nt: TGTGCCAGCAGTGAATTTATCTTGGGGAGGCCCCGCAATGAGCAGTTCTTC
CDR3aa: CASSEFILGRPRNEQFF

abundance: .
v_gene: TRBV11-2
j_gene: TRBJ2-1
d_gene: TRBD1
CDR3nt: TGTGCCAGCAGCTCGCCTGACAGGGGTAGTGATGAGCAGTTCTTC
CDR3aa: CASSSPDRGSDEQFF

abundance: .
v_gene: TRBV27
j_gene: TRBJ2-1
d_gene: .
CDR3nt: TGTGCCAGCAGTTTAGGGCACGATGAGCAGTTCTTC
CDR3aa: CASSLGHDEQFF

abundance: .
v_gene: TRBV27
j_gene: TRBJ2-7
d_gene: TRBD1
CDR3nt: TGTGCCAGCAGTTTAGGGACAGGGTCTTACGAGCAGTACTTC
CDR3aa: CASSLGTGSYEQYF

abundance: .
v_gene: TRBV7-9
j_gene: TRBJ2-3
d_gene: TRBD1
CDR3nt: TGTGCCAGCAGCTCGGGACAGGGCCCCACAGATACGCAGTATTTT
CDR3aa: CASSSGQGPTDTQYF

abundance: .
v_gene: TRBV7-2
j_gene: TRBJ2-1
d_gene: TRBD2
CDR3nt: TGTGCCAGCAGCTCGATCGGATTGGGGGTAGCGGGAAACTTAGCCCCCTTCTTC
CDR3aa: CASSSIGLGVAGNLAPFF

abundance: .
v_gene: TRBV2
j_gene: TRBJ1-2
d_gene: .
CDR3nt: TGTGCCAGCAGTGACTATCGGAGGGGCTACACCTTC
CDR3aa: CASSDYRRGYTF

abundance: .
v_gene: TRBV27
j_gene: TRBJ2-1
d_gene: .
CDR3nt: TGTGCCAGCAGTTTCTCTATCGACTACAATGAGCAGTTCTTC
CDR3aa: CASSFSIDYNEQFF

abundance: .
v_gene: TRBV11-2
j_gene: TRBJ2-3
d_gene: .
CDR3nt: TGTGCCAGCAGGCCTTTTGCGGCAAACACAGATACGCAGTATTTT
CDR3aa: CASRPFAANTDTQYF

abundance: few
v_gene: TRBV19
j_gene: TRBJ1-1
d_gene: .
CDR3nt: TGTGCCAGTTTAGGGGGGACTGAAGCTTTCTTT
CDR3aa: CASLGGTEAFF

abundance: .
v_gene: TRBV19
j_gene: TRBJ2-2
d_gene: TRBD2
CDR3nt: TGTGCCACCGGGCCCCCCCAGCGGGAGATCACCGGGGAGCTGTTTTTT
CDR3aa: CATGPPQREITGELFF

abundance: few
v_gene: TRBV30
j_gene: TRBJ1-2
d_gene: .
CDR3nt: TGTGCCGTGGGAAACTATGGCTACACCTTC
CDR3aa: CAVGNYGYTF

abundance: .
v_gene: TRBV29-1
j_gene: TRBJ2-1
d_gene: .
CDR3nt: TGCAGCGTTCATGAGACAGAGCACAATGAGCAGTTCTTC
CDR3aa: CSVHETEHNEQFF

abundance: .
v_gene: TRBV10-3
j_gene: TRBJ2-3
d_gene: .
CDR3nt: TGTGCCATCAGTGTATTGGAGAGAGATACGCAGTATTTT
CDR3aa: CAISVLERDTQYF

abundance: .
v_gene: TRBV6-5
j_gene: TRBJ1-2
d_gene: .
CDR3nt: TGTGCCAGCACCCCGGACGGCCCTAGGGGCTATGGCTACACCTTC
CDR3aa: CASTPDGPRGYGYTF

abundance: .
v_gene: TRBV27
j_gene: TRBJ2-1
d_gene: .
CDR3nt: TGTGCCAGCAGGCCCAGAAGCTCCTACAATGAGCAGTTCTTC
CDR3aa: CASRPRSSYNEQFF

abundance: .
v_gene: TRBV7-8
j_gene: TRBJ2-4
d_gene: .
CDR3nt: TGTGCCAGCAGCTTACTCTGGGGGCCCGGGGCCAAAAACATTCAGTACTTC
CDR3aa: CASSLLWGPGAKNIQYF

abundance: .
v_gene: TRBV29-1
j_gene: TRBJ2-3
d_gene: .
CDR3nt: TGCAGCGTCGGAGGGGGGAGCAGGGCGGGAGCTCGAACAGATACGCAGTATTTT
CDR3aa: CSVGGGSRAGARTDTQYF

abundance: .
v_gene: TRBV11-2
j_gene: TRBJ1-2
d_gene: .
CDR3nt: TGTGCCAGCAGCCCTCACCTCCCAGACAGCACCCACGGCTACACCTTC
CDR3aa: CASSPHLPDSTHGYTF

abundance: .
v_gene: TRBV30
j_gene: TRBJ2-7
d_gene: .
CDR3nt: TGTGCCTGGAGTGACAGATACTACGAGCAGTACTTC
CDR3aa: CAWSDRYYEQYF

abundance: few
v_gene: TRBV19
j_gene: TRBJ1-1
d_gene: .
CDR3nt: TGTGCCACACAGACAAGGGGCAGGGGAGCTTTCTTT
CDR3aa: CATQTRGRGAFF

abundance: .
v_gene: TRBV5-8
j_gene: TRBJ1-2
d_gene: .
CDR3nt: TGTGCCAGCAGCTCTCTAGGACAGCCCTATGGCTACACCTTC
CDR3aa: CASSSLGQPYGYTF

abundance: .
v_gene: TRBV5-1
j_gene: TRBJ2-1
d_gene: .
CDR3nt: TGCGCCAGCAGCTTGGCATGGGGCGAAAGCTCCTACAATGAGCAGTTCTTC
CDR3aa: CASSLAWGESSYNEQFF

abundance: .
v_gene: TRBV19
j_gene: TRBJ2-1
d_gene: .
CDR3nt: TGTGCCAGTAGCAAGGGCTGGATGGAGCAGTTCTTC
CDR3aa: CASSKGWMEQFF

abundance: .
v_gene: TRBV28
j_gene: TRBJ2-7
d_gene: .
CDR3nt: TGTGCCAGCAGTAGGGCAGGGCGATCCTACGAGCAGTACTTC
CDR3aa: CASSRAGRSYEQYF

abundance: .
v_gene: TRBV18
j_gene: TRBJ2-3
d_gene: TRBD2
CDR3nt: TGTGCCAGCTCCCTTATAGCGGGAGCCATAGATACGCAGTATTTT
CDR3aa: CASSLIAGAIDTQYF

abundance: once
v_gene: TRBV5-4
j_gene: TRBJ2-2
d_gene: TRBD2
CDR3nt: TGTGCCAGCAGCCCTGGACTAGCGGGTCACACCGGGGAGCTGTTTTTT
CDR3aa: CASSPGLAGHTGELFF

abundance: .
v_gene: TRBV9
j_gene: TRBJ2-2
d_gene: .
CDR3nt: TGTGCCAGTGCCGTTGTTTCCGGGGAGCTGTTTTTT
CDR3aa: CASAVVSGELFF

abundance: .
v_gene: TRBV29-1
j_gene: TRBJ2-2
d_gene: TRBD1
CDR3nt: TGCAGCGGGACAGGGGGTAGATTAGGGGAGCTGTTTTTT
CDR3aa: CSGTGGRLGELFF

abundance: .
v_gene: TRBV4-2
j_gene: TRBJ2-1
d_gene: .
CDR3nt: TGTGCCAGCAGCCACCAAAGAGGACTAACTGAGCAGTTCTTC
CDR3aa: CASSHQRGLTEQFF

abundance: .
v_gene: TRBV11-3
j_gene: TRBJ2-1
d_gene: TRBD1
CDR3nt: TGTGCCAGCAGCTTAGCCTGGACAGGGGGAGGTGAGCAGTTCTTC
CDR3aa: CASSLAWTGGGEQFF

abundance: .
v_gene: TRBV9
j_gene: TRBJ2-2
d_gene: .
CDR3nt: TGTGCCAGCAGCGTAGTGGCCGGGGGCGTTGGCACCGGGGAGCTGTTTTTT
CDR3aa: CASSVVAGGVGTGELFF

abundance: few
v_gene: TRBV28
j_gene: TRBJ1-1
d_gene: .
CDR3nt: TGTGCCAGCAGTTTAGTGAGGGGAATGAACACTGAAGCTTTCTTT
CDR3aa: CASSLVRGMNTEAFF

abundance: .
v_gene: TRBV9
j_gene: TRBJ1-2
d_gene: .
CDR3nt: TGTGCCAGCAGCGTAGATTGGCAGTTAAACTATGGCTACACCTTC
CDR3aa: CASSVDWQLNYGYTF

abundance: .
v_gene: TRBV4-1
j_gene: TRBJ2-7
d_gene: TRBD2
CDR3nt: TGCGCCAGCAGCCGTTTCCCACTAGCGGCATATCCCTCCTCCTACGAGCAGTACTTC
CDR3aa: CASSRFPLAAYPSSYEQYF

abundance: .
v_gene: TRBV7-8
j_gene: TRBJ2-6
d_gene: .
CDR3nt: TGTGCCAGCAGCTCAGCCCCGGGGCCTGGGGCCAACGTCCTGACTTTC
CDR3aa: CASSSAPGPGANVLTF

abundance: .
v_gene: TRBV7-9
j_gene: TRBJ1-4
d_gene: .
CDR3nt: TGTGCCAGCAGCTCGACTCGGGCGGGTAGTAATGAAAAACTGTTTTTT
CDR3aa: CASSSTRAGSNEKLFF

abundance: .
v_gene: TRBV5-1
j_gene: TRBJ2-2
d_gene: .
CDR3nt: TGCGCCAGCAGCTTGTCCTCGTTTTTT
CDR3aa: CASSLSSFF

abundance: .
v_gene: TRBV15
j_gene: TRBJ2-2
d_gene: .
CDR3nt: TGTGCCACCAGCTATCCCTCAGGACACCCTCCTCCGAACACCGGGGAGCTGTTTTTT
CDR3aa: CATSYPSGHPPPNTGELFF

abundance: .
v_gene: TRBV19
j_gene: TRBJ1-1
d_gene: .
CDR3nt: TGTGCCAGTAACCCAAGCGGCTATTTGGACACTGAAGCTTTCTTT
CDR3aa: CASNPSGYLDTEAFF

abundance: .
v_gene: TRBV7-8
j_gene: TRBJ2-2
d_gene: .
CDR3nt: TGTGCCAGCAGCTTGGCGGACTTCAACACCGGGGAGCTGTTTTTT
CDR3aa: CASSLADFNTGELFF

abundance: .
v_gene: TRBV5-1
j_gene: TRBJ2-7
d_gene: TRBD2
CDR3nt: TGCGCCAGCAGCCCTGGACTAGACGTTACCTACGAGCAGTACTTC
CDR3aa: CASSPGLDVTYEQYF

abundance: .
v_gene: TRBV5-1
j_gene: TRBJ2-7
d_gene: .
CDR3nt: TGCGCCAGCAGCTTGGGGCGGGTTGCCCCCTACGAGCAGTACTTC
CDR3aa: CASSLGRVAPYEQYF

abundance: .
v_gene: TRBV7-9
j_gene: TRBJ1-4
d_gene: .
CDR3nt: TGTGCCAGCAGCCGGGCATTCCAGGGCCCGGAACTGTTTTTT
CDR3aa: CASSRAFQGPELFF

abundance: .
v_gene: TRBV27
j_gene: TRBJ2-5
d_gene: TRBD1
CDR3nt: TGTGCCAGCGGACAGGCGTACCAAGAGACCCAGTACTTC
CDR3aa: CASGQAYQETQYF